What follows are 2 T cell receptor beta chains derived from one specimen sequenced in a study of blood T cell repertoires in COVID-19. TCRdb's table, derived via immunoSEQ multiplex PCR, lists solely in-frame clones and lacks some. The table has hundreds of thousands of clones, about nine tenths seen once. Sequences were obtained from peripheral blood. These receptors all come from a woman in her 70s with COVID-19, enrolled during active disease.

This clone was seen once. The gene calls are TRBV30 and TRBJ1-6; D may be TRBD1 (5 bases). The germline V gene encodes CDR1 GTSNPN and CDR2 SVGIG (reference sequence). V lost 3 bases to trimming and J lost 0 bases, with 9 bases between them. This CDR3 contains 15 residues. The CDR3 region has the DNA TGTGCCTGGAGCCAGGGTAGCTCCTATAATTCACCCCTCCACTTT. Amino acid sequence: CAWSQGSSYNSPLHF.

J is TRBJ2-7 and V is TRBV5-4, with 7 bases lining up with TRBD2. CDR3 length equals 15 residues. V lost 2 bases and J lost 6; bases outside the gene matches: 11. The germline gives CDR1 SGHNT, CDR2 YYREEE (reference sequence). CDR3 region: CASSFGREGGSEQYF. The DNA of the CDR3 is TGTGCCAGCAGCTTTGGGAGGGAAGGAGGTAGCGAGCAGTACTTC.